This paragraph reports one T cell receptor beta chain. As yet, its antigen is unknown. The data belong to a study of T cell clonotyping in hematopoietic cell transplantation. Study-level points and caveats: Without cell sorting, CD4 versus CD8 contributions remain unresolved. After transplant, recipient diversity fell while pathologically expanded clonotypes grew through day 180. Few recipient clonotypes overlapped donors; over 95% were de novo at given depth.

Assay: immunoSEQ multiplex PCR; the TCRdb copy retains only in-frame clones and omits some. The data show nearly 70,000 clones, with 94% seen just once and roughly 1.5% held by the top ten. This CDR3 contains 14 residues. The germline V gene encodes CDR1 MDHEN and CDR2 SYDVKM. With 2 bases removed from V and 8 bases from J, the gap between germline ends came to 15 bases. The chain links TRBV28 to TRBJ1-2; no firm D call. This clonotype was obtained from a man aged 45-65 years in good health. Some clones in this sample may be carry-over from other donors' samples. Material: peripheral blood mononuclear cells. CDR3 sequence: CASSLDRVDDGYTF. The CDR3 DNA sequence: TGTGCCAGCAGTTTAGATCGGGTTGATGACGGCTACACCTTC.